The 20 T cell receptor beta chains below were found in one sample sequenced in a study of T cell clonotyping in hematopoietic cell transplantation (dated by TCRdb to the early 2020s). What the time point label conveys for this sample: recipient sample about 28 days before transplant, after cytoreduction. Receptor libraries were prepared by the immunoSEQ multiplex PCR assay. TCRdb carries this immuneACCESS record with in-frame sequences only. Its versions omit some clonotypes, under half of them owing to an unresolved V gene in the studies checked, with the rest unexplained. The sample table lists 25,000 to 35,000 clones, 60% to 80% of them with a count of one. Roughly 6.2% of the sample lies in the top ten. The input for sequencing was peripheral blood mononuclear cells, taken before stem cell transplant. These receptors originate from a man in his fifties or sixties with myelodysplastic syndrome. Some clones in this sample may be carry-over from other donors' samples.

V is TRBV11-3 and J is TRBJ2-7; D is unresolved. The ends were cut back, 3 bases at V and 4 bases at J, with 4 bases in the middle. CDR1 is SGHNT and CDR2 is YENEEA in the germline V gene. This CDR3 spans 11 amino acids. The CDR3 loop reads CASSFKYEQYF. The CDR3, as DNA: TGTGCCAGCAGCTTCAAGTACGAGCAGTACTTC.

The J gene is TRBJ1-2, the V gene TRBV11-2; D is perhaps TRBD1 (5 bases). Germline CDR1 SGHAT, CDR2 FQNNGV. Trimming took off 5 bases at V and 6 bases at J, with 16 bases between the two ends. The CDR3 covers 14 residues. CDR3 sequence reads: CASSQSLRGHGYTF. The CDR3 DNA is TGTGCCAGCAGCCAGAGCCTTCGGGGACATGGCTACACCTTC.

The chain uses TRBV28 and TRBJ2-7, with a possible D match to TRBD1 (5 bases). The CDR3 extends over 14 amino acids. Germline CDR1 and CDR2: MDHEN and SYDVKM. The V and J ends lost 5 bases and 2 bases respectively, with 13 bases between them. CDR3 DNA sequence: TGTGCCAGCAGTACCCAGGGTCTCCCCTACGAGCAGTACTTC. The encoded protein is CASSTQGLPYEQYF.

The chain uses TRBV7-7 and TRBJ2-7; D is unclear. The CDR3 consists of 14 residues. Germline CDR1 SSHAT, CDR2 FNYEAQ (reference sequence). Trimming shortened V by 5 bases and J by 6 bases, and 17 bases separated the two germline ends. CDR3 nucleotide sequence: TGTGCCAGCAGCCCCGGTCCGGACCCCAGCGAGCAGTACTTC. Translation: CASSPGPDPSEQYF.

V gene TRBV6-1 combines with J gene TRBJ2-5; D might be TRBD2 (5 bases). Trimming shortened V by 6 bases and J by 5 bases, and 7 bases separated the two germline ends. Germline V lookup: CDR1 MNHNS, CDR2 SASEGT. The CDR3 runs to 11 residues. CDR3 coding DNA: TGTGCCAGCAGCGGACTGGAGACCCAGTACTTC. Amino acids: CASSGLETQYF.

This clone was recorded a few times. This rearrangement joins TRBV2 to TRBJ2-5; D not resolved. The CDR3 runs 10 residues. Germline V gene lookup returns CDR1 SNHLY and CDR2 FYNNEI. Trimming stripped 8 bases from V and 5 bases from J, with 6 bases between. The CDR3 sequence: CASGLETQYF. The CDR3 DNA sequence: TGTGCCAGCGGGTTGGAGACCCAGTACTTC. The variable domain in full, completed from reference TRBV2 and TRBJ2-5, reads EPEVTQTPSHQVTQMGQEVILRCVPISNHLYFYWYRQILGQKVEFLVSFYNNEISEKSEIFDDQFSVERPDGSNFTLKIRSTKLEDSAMYFCASGLETQYFGPGTRLLVL.

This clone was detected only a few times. The CDR3 reads CAWAGLSSGNTIYF. CDR3 coding DNA: TGTGCCTGGGCTGGTCTCTCCTCTGGAAACACCATATATTTT. The gene calls are TRBV30 and TRBJ1-3, with no clear D. The CDR3 sequence is 14 residues long. The V gene lost 5 bases and the J gene lost 0 bases, with 11 bases spanning the gap. The germline V gene has CDR1 GTSNPN and CDR2 SVGIG (reference sequence).

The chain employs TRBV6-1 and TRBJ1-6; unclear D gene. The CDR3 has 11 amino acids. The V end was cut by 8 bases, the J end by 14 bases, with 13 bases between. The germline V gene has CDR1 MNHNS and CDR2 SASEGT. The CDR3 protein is CASGRGGSLHF. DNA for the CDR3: TGTGCCAGCGGACGGGGAGGATCCCTCCACTTT.

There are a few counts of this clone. CDR3 loop: CAWSPGAQPQHF. DNA of the CDR3: TGTGCCTGGAGTCCAGGGGCCCAGCCCCAGCATTTT. The rearrangement uses TRBV30 and TRBJ1-5; possible D gene TRBD1, 6 bases. Deletions cut 2 bases from V and 7 bases from J, with 9 bases between. The CDR3 runs 12 residues. CDR1 and CDR2 (germline): GTSNPN, SVGIG (reference sequence). Full variable domain (remainder filled in from reference TRBV30 and TRBJ1-5): SQTIHQWPATLVQPVGSPLSLECTVEGTSNPNLYWYRQAAGRGLQLLFYSVGIGQISSEVPQNLSASRPQDRQFILSSKKLLLSDSGFYLCAWSPGAQPQHFGDGTRLSIL.

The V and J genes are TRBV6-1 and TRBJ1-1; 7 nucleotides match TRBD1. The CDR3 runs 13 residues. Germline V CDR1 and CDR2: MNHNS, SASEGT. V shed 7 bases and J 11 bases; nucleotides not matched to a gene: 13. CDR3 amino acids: CASTTSLQGTAFF. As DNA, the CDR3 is TGTGCCAGCACAACCTCTCTACAGGGGACGGCTTTCTTT.

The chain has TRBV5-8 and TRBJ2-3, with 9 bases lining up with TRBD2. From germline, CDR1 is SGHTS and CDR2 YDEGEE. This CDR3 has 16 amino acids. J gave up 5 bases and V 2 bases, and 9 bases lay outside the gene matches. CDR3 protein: CASSLGLAGAVDTQYF. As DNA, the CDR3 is TGTGCCAGCAGCTTAGGATTAGCGGGAGCGGTAGATACGCAGTATTTT. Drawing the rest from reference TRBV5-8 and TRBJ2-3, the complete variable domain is EAGVTQSPTHLIKTRGQQATLRCSPISGHTSVYWYQQALGLGLQFLLWYDEGEERNRGNFPPRFSGRQFPNYSSELNVNALELEDSALYLCASSLGLAGAVDTQYFGPGTRLTVL.

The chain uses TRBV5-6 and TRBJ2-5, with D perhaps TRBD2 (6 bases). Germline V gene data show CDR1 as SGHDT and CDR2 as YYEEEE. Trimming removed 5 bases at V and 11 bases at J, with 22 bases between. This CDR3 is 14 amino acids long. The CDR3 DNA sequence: TGTGCCAGCAGGCGGGACCCCACTTACATGGAGCAGTACTTC. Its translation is CASRRDPTYMEQYF.

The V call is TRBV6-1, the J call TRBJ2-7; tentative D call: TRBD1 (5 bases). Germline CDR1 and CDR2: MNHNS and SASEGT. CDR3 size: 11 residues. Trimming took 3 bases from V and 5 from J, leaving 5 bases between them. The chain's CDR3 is CASSDRDEQYF. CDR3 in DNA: TGTGCCAGCAGTGACAGGGACGAGCAGTACTTC.

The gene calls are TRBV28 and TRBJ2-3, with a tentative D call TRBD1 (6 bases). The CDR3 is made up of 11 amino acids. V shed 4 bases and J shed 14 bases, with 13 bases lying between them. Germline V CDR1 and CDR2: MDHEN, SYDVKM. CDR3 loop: CASSSDSNRYF. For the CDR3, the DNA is TGTGCCAGCAGTTCGGACAGTAACCGGTATTTT.

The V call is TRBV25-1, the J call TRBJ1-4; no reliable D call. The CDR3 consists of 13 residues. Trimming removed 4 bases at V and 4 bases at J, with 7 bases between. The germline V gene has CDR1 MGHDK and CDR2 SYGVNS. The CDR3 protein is CASSGVGNEKLFF. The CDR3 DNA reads TGTGCCAGCAGTGGCGTTGGTAATGAAAAACTGTTTTTT.

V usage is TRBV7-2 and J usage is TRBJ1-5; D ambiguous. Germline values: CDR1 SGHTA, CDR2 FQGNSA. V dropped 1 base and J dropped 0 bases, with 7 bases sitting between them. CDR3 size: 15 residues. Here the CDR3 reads CASSLVGSSNQPQHF. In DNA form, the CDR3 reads TGTGCCAGCAGCTTAGTTGGGAGTAGCAATCAGCCCCAGCATTTT.

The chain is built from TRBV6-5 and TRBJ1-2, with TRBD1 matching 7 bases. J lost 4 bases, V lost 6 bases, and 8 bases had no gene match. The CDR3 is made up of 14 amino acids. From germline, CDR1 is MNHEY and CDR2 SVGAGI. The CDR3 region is CASRTGAGSYGYTF. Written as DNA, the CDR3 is TGTGCCAGCAGAACAGGGGCAGGGAGCTATGGCTACACCTTC.

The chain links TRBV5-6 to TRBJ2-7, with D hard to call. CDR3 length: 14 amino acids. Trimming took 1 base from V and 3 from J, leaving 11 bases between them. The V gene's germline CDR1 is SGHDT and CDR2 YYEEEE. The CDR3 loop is CASSLMDQYYEQYF. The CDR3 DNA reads TGTGCCAGCAGCTTGATGGACCAATACTACGAGCAGTACTTC.

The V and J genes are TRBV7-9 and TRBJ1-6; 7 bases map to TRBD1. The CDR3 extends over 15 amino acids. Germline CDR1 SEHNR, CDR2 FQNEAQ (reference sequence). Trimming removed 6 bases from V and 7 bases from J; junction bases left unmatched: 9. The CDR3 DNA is TGTGCCAGCAGGCCGACAGGGAGCACAAATTCACCCCTCCACTTT. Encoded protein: CASRPTGSTNSPLHF.

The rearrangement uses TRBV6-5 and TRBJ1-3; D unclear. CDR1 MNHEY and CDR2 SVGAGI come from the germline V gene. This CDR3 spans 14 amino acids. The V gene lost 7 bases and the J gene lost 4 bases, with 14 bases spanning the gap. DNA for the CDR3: TGTGCCAGCACCCCCGGGGAGGTCGGAAACACCATATATTTT. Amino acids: CASTPGEVGNTIYF.